This T cell receptor (beta chain) is drawn from a study of cytomegalovirus exposure and HLA in healthy donors. On the study more broadly: In an earlier analysis, 90 million to 120 million unique TCR beta sequences were found from approximately 170 million T cells.

Study outcomes and limitations: Later genetic work tied a missense DCLRE1C variant to beta-chain V and J trimming.

The PCR used 60 Vbeta and 13 Jbeta primers. Sequencing used immunoSEQ multiplex PCR; TCRdb keeps in-frame clones, though not all of them. Among approximately 190,000 clones listed, around 80% were seen once. Every donor was a healthy person donating bone marrow. The CDR3 is 15 residues long. Deletions cut 5 bases from V and 2 bases from J, with 16 bases between. The V gene's germline CDR1 is SEHNR and CDR2 FQNEAQ (reference sequence). With respect to this clone: Its specificity is not known.

The receptor's source is a man in his forties in good health and CMV-seropositive. The chain carries TRBV7-9 and TRBJ2-7, with D possibly matching TRBD2 (7 bases). The sample taken for sequencing was PBMCs. In DNA form, the CDR3 reads TGTGCCAGCAGCCAATCGGACAGCGGGGCCTACGAGCAGTACTTC. This codes for CASSQSDSGAYEQYF.